This TCR beta chain was profiled in a study of read filtering for tumor transcriptome and immune sequencing. Study-level points and caveats: Even smaller IR-seq throughput identified most shared clonotypes.

From about 400 ng of RNA, a library with molecular barcoded alpha/delta and beta/gamma adaptors was made. From the reads, TCRdb called clonotypes with MiXCR, one entry per CDR3 protein. The profile covers 75,000 to 95,000 distinct CDR3 sequences, with about a fifth appearing a single time and about an eighth taken by the ten largest. Comments on this clonotype: As yet, its antigen is unknown.

The sequenced material came from a population of CD138-negative cells sorted from bone marrow. This TCR was recovered from a donor aged 40 or over with multiple myeloma.

The CDR3 coding sequence is TGTGCCATCAGTGAGTCGACGGGGTCAGGGCCCCAGCATTTT. Its protein product is CAISESTGSGPQHF. The rearrangement uses TRBV10-3 and TRBJ1-5; D gene uncertain. CDR1 is ENHRY and CDR2 is SYGVKD in the germline V gene. The CDR3 is 14 amino acids. V lost 0 bases and J lost 9, with 12 bases in between.